This T cell receptor beta chain originates from a study of blood T cell repertoires in COVID-19. Study-level information: From the United States, Italy and Spain came samples of acute and convalescent COVID-19. PBMCs, B-cell-depleted T cells, or T cells were the source of the cDNA or gDNA that made up the material.

The authors' processing: Reference gene primer amplification in the assay estimated nucleated cell counts. Here immunoSEQ multiplex PCR was the method, and the copy in TCRdb shows in-frame clones only, minus some. Clone size and the V and J calls come from that table; the DNA yielded D and trimming. This table has about 340,000 clones, over 70% appearing once. The V and J ends lost 2 bases and 0 bases respectively, with 9 bases between them. This CDR3 has 15 residues. Germline V gene data show CDR1 as SGDLS and CDR2 as YYNGEE. This receptor was obtained from a young man with active or convalescent COVID-19. The chain is built from TRBV9 and TRBJ2-1; the D is unclear. Source material: peripheral blood. CDR3 protein: CASSVRSSSYNEQFF. The CDR3 nucleotides are TGTGCCAGCAGCGTGAGGTCCAGCTCCTACAATGAGCAGTTCTTC.